Included here is one T cell receptor (beta chain) sequence, with context. This specimen belongs to a study of shared clonotypes between healthy human individuals. Naive CD8 populations comprised CD45RO-negative cells positively selected for CCR7, excluding terminally differentiated effector memory CD45RA+ cells. The donors, healthy adults who were HIV-negative, had experienced no recent acute infections or vaccinations. Sequencing was performed with immunoSEQ multiplex PCR; in TCRdb, only in-frame clones are kept and a portion is missing. The table has about 580,000 clones, 95% to 98% seen once. This sequence originates from a man under 40 in good health. Sample: naive CD8+ T cells sorted from blood.

For the CDR3, the DNA is TGTGCCAGCAGCTCCCGGGACATAAACACAGATACGCAGTATTTT. Protein sequence: CASSSRDINTDTQYF. This sequence joins TRBV7-9 and TRBJ2-3, with TRBD1 as a possible D gene (6 bases). The CDR3 runs 15 residues. CDR1 is SEHNR and CDR2 is FQNEAQ in the germline V gene (reference sequence). Trimming took 4 bases from V and 2 from J, leaving 13 bases between them.